The clone carrying this T cell receptor beta chain was counted a single time. What it binds is not known. This specimen belongs to a study of cytomegalovirus exposure and HLA in healthy donors. Notes on the study in general: Judged likely to be a sequencing artifact was a cluster of highly shared sequence variants. Accurate prediction of HLA-A and HLA-B alleles (for most subjects) was reportedly achieved from TCR beta sequences.

Healthy bone marrow donors made up the cohort. With 60 Vbeta and 13 Jbeta primers, the PCR was carried out. Profiling relied on immunoSEQ multiplex PCR, and the TCRdb table lists in-frame clones only, not all of them. The profile shows approximately 130,000 clones, 75% to 90% of them singletons. The CDR3 contains 14 residues. Germline assignment: CDR1 LGHNA and CDR2 YNFKEQ. V was clipped by 0 bases and J by 4 bases; unmatched bases: 2. The chain recombines TRBV4-2 with TRBJ2-5, with 7 bases that match TRBD2. The clonotype comes from a man aged 35 to 55 in good health and CMV-seronegative. The sample consisted of PBMCs. This CDR3 reads CASSQDVAGETQYF. The CDR3 DNA is TGTGCCAGCAGCCAAGATGTAGCGGGAGAGACCCAGTACTTC.